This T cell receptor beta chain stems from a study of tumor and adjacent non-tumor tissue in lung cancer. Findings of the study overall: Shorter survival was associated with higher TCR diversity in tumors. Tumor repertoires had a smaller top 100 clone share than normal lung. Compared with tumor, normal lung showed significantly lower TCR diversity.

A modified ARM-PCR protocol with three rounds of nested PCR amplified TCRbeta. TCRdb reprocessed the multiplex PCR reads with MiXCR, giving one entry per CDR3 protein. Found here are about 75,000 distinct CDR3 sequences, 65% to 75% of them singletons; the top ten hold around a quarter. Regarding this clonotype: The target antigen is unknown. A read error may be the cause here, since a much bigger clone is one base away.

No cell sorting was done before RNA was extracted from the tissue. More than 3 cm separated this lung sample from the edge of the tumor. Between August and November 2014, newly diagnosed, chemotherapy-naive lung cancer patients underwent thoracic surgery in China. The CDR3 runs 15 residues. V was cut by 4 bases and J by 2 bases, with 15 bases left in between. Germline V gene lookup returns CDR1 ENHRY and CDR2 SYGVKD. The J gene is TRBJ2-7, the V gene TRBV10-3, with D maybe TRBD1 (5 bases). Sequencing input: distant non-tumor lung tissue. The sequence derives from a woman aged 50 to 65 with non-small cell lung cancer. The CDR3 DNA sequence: TGTGCCATCAGTGCAGACCGGACATGGCCCTACGAGCAGTACTTC. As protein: CAISADRTWPYEQYF.